This T cell receptor (beta chain) is drawn from a study of T cells expressing NK-cell markers. CDR3 length: 14 residues. From the 5' RACE reads, TCRdb lists one entry per CDR3 protein and no DNA. The sample table sets out fewer than 300,000 distinct CDR3 sequences. The specimen was blood T cells: a sorted CD56 or NKG2C T cell subset, CD4+ or CD8+ T cells, or bulk PBMC T cells (not recorded which). The sequence derives from a woman aged 18 to 75 in good health. The genes are TRBV12-3 or TRBV12-4 and TRBJ1-2; as DNA is missing, the TRBD1 call by TCRdb cannot be tested. The CDR3 spells CASSFGQSSNGYTF.